Below are 6 T cell receptor beta chains sequenced from a single sample in a study of early T cells in non-severe SARS-CoV-2 infection. TCRdb analysed the 5' RACE reads with MiXCR anew, one entry per CDR3 protein. The sample has 64,000 or so distinct CDR3 sequences; over 9% are singletons. Sequenced here: whole blood, sampled at baseline. Receptor source: an adult who was a healthcare worker with PCR-confirmed SARS-CoV-2 infection or an uninfected control (not recorded which).

This clonotype was recorded at least ten times. This chain links TRBV6-6 with TRBJ1-2, with 7 bases fitting TRBD1. The germline V gene encodes CDR1 MNHNY and CDR2 SVGAGI (reference sequence). This CDR3 has 13 amino acids. J lost 2 bases, V lost 5 bases, and 2 bases had no gene match. CDR3 region: CASSPQGNYGYTF. The CDR3 DNA sequence: TGTGCCAGCAGTCCACAGGGGAACTATGGCTACACCTTC.

This chain uses TRBV5-4 with TRBJ1-2, with 7 bases identical to TRBD1. In germline, CDR1 is SGHNT, CDR2 YYREEE (reference sequence). This CDR3 has 14 residues. The ends lost 0 bases at V and 8 bases at J; junction bases unmatched: 7. CDR3 residues: CASSLVTGKSGYTF. DNA for the CDR3: TGTGCCAGCAGCTTGGTGACAGGGAAATCGGGCTACACCTTC.

This clonotype was counted ten times or more. This chain joins TRBV20-1 and TRBJ1-1; D unclear. The CDR3 contains 16 residues. The germline V gene has CDR1 DFQATT and CDR2 SNEGSKA (reference sequence). V was cut by 0 bases and J by 0 bases, with 14 bases left in between. The CDR3 loop is CSARDWGIGMNTEAFF. The CDR3 region has the DNA TGCAGTGCTAGAGATTGGGGTATCGGCATGAACACTGAAGCTTTCTTT.

At least ten counts were recorded for this clonotype. The chain uses TRBV3-1 and TRBJ2-7; the D gene is possibly TRBD1 (5 bases). Germline assignment: CDR1 LGHDT and CDR2 YNNKEL (reference sequence). V lost 1 base, J lost 3 bases, and 10 bases lay in between. The CDR3 extends over 14 amino acids. In nucleotides, the CDR3 is TGTGCCAGCAGCCAAGGTCCAGGGAACTACGAGCAGTACTTC. Its translation: CASSQGPGNYEQYF.

This clonotype was observed a few times. This chain links TRBV7-9 with TRBJ1-2; 8 bases line up with TRBD1. The CDR3 runs 15 residues. Germline values: CDR1 SEHNR, CDR2 FQNEAQ (reference sequence). V shed 5 bases, J shed 7 bases, and the junction held 12 bases outside the gene matches. The CDR3 loop is CASSLSLGQVAGYTF. CDR3 nucleotides: TGTGCCAGCAGCCTCAGCCTGGGACAGGTCGCTGGCTACACCTTC.

The chain uses TRBV11-2 and TRBJ2-7; possibly TRBD2 for D (6 bases). The germline CDR1 and CDR2 sequences are SGHAT and FQNNGV. Trimming removed 3 bases at V and 2 bases at J, with 14 bases between. The CDR3 loop spans 15 amino acids. The CDR3 DNA sequence: TGTGCCAGCAGCTTGTCTCGCGGGGAAACCTACGAGCAGTACTTC. It specifies CASSLSRGETYEQYF.